The clone carrying this T cell receptor beta chain was seen ten or more times. This sample was included in a study of blood T cell repertoires in COVID-19. Study context: From T cells, B-cell-depleted T cells, or PBMCs came the material, which was cDNA or gDNA.

Each recovered donor of Cohort 3 presented with two negative PCRs, clearance, or symptom resolution. Some clones are missing from TCRdb's copy, which holds only in-frame ones; the method was immunoSEQ multiplex PCR. The table records 180,000 or so clones, roughly 83% of them present only once. The source is a woman aged 60-70 years who had recovered from COVID-19. Sequencing was done on a sample of PBMCs or T cells enriched from blood (not recorded which).

This CDR3 reads CASSEVGGNYEQYF. CDR3 coding DNA: TGTGCCAGCAGTGAAGTAGGGGGCAACTACGAGCAGTACTTC. V usage is TRBV25-1 and J usage is TRBJ2-7; 7 positions match TRBD1. CDR1 and CDR2 from the germline V gene are MGHDK and SYGVNS. V shed 2 bases and J 3 bases; nucleotides not matched to a gene: 4. The CDR3 has 14 residues.